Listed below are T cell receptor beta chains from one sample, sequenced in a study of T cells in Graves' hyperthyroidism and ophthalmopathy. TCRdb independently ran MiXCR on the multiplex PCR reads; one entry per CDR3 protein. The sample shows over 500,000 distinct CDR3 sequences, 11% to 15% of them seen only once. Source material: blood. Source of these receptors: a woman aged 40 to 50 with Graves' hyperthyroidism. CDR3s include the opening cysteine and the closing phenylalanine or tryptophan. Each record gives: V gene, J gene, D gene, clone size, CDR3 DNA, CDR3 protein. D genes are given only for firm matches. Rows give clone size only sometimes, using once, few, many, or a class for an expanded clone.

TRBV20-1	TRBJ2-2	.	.	TGCAGTGCTAAAGTCCGGGGCCTGGGGACCGGGGAGCTGTTTTTT	CSAKVRGLGTGELFF
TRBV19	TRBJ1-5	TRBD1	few	TGTGCCAGTAGTGTGGGACAGGGGGCAGTTCGCGGCAATCAGCCCCAGCATTTT	CASSVGQGAVRGNQPQHF
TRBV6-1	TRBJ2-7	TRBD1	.	TGTGCCAGCATACCCGGGACAGGGAGCAAGCAGTACTTC	CASIPGTGSKQYF
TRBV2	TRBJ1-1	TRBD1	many	TGTGCCAGCAGGTACGGGACAGCCCCTGAAGCTTTCTTT	CASRYGTAPEAFF
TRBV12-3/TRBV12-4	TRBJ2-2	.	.	TGTGCCAGCAGTTTTGCCGGGACTGGGAACACCGGGGAGCTGTTTTTT	CASSFAGTGNTGELFF
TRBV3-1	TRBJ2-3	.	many	TGTGCCAGCAGCCAAGGCACCACGAATACGCAGTATTTT	CASSQGTTNTQYF
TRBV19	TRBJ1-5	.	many	TGTGCCAGTAGTGGGCAGGACAATCAGCCCCAGCATTTT	CASSGQDNQPQHF
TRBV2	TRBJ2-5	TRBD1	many	TGTGCCAGCAGTAAGGACAGGGGGCCGTTCGAGACCCAGTACTTC	CASSKDRGPFETQYF
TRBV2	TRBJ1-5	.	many	TGTGCCAGCAGGGAGGGACGGGCTAGCAATCAGCCCCAGCATTTT	CASREGRASNQPQHF
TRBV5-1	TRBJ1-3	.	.	TGCGCCAGCAGCTTGGAGGGCTTCGGAAACACCATATATTTT	CASSLEGFGNTIYF
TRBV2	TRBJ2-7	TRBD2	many	TGTGCCAGCACCGAGCGGAGCTGGACGACTAGCGGGAGCTACGAGCAGTACTTC	CASTERSWTTSGSYEQYF
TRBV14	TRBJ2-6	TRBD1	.	TGTGCCAGCAGCCACACCGGGACAGGGGGCACTGGGGCCAACGTCCTGACTTTC	CASSHTGTGGTGANVLTF
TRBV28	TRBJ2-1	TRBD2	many	TGTGCCAGCAGTGTCCTAGCGGGAGACAATGAGCAGTTCTTC	CASSVLAGDNEQFF
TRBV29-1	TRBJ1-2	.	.	TGCAGCGTCGCCCCCGGGACGCCCTATGGCTACACCTTC	CSVAPGTPYGYTF
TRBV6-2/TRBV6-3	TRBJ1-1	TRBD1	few	TGTGCCAGCAGTTACTCTGGAGTTTCAGGGGGCGTCTACACTGAAGCTTTCTTT	CASSYSGVSGGVYTEAFF
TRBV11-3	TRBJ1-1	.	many	TGTGCCAGCAGCGGTTGGACAGAGCTGAACACTGAAGCTTTCTTT	CASSGWTELNTEAFF
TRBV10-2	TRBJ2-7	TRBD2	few	TGCGCCAGCAGAGCGGGAGGCACCTACGAGCAGTACTTC	CASRAGGTYEQYF
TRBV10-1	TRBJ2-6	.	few	TGCGCCAGCAGTCCGGCCCCGCAGGGGGCCAACGTCCTGACTTTC	CASSPAPQGANVLTF
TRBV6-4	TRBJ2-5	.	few	TGTGCCAGCAGTTACAGCAGCGGTGCCCAGTACTTC	CASSYSSGAQYF
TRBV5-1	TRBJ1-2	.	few	TGCGCCAGCAGCTTTCTCCGGGACCTCTATGGCTACACCTTC	CASSFLRDLYGYTF
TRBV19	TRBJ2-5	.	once	TGTGCCAGTAGTACCGCCAGCGTCCAAGAGACCCAGTACTTC	CASSTASVQETQYF
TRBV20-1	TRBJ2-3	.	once	TGCAGTGCTAGAGGCCCCCTTGGAGGCACAGATACGCAGTATTTT	CSARGPLGGTDTQYF
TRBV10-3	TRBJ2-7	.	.	TGTGCCATCACTACCGACCCGGGTTACGAGCAGTACTTC	CAITTDPGYEQYF
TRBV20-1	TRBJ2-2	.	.	TGCAGTGCTAGAGGTGGGGGCAGGGGATCTTTAGGGGAGCTGTTTTTT	CSARGGGRGSLGELFF
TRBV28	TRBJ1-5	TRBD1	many	TGTGCCAGCAGTTCCGACAGGGGCTATCAGCCCCAGCATTTT	CASSSDRGYQPQHF
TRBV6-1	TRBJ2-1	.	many	TGTGCCAGCAGTGCGGGGAACAATGAGCAGTTCTTC	CASSAGNNEQFF
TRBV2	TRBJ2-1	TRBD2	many	TGTGCCAGGACCCGGACTAGCGCGAACAATGAGCAGTTCTTC	CARTRTSANNEQFF
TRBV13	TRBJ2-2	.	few	TGTGCCAGCAGCCCCGGACGGCGGGAGCTGTTTTTT	CASSPGRRELFF
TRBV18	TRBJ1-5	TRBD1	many	TGTGCCAGCAGCCCGGGACAGGATCAGCCCCAGCATTTT	CASSPGQDQPQHF
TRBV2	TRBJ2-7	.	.	TGTGCCAGCAGTGAAGCGCTTCAGGGAATCGAGCAGTACTTC	CASSEALQGIEQYF
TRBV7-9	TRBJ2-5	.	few	TGTGCCAGCGGTCCGCTATACCAAGAGACCCAGTACTTC	CASGPLYQETQYF
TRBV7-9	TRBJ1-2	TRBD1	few	TGTGCCAGCAGCCCCGAGGGACAGGGATACTATGGCTACACCTTC	CASSPEGQGYYGYTF
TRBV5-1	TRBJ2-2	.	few	TGCGCCAGCAGGGGGGGCAGTGGAAAGGTCGCCGGGGAGCTGTTTTTT	CASRGGSGKVAGELFF
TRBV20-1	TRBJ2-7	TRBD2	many	TGCAGTGCTACCGGGACTAGCGGGAGAAACGCCTACGAGCAGTACTTC	CSATGTSGRNAYEQYF
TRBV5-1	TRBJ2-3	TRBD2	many	TGCGCCAGCAGCCTGACTAGCGGAGGCACAGATACGCAGTATTTT	CASSLTSGGTDTQYF
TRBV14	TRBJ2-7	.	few	TGTGCCAGCAGCCAAGGAACAGTGAGGTACGAGCAGTACTTC	CASSQGTVRYEQYF
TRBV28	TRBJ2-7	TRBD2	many	TGTGCCAGCAGTTCCGGGGGGACGGGGTGGGAGCAGTACTTC	CASSSGGTGWEQYF